The 2 T cell receptor beta chains listed next were all sequenced from one sample in a study of blood T cell repertoires in COVID-19. Sequencing was performed with immunoSEQ multiplex PCR; in TCRdb, only in-frame clones are kept and a portion is missing. The profile shows tens of thousands of clones, less than 85% of them singletons. Sequencing used peripheral blood. The receptors come from a man in his 70s with acute or convalescent COVID-19.

The rearrangement uses TRBV10-2 and TRBJ2-7, with 10 positions matching TRBD1. CDR3 length: 14 amino acids. V was pared by 9 bases and J by 2 bases, with 7 bases of the junction left unmatched. Germline V gene data show CDR1 as WSHSY and CDR2 as SAAADI. The CDR3 here is CASGTGAEPYEQYF. The DNA for the CDR3 is TGCGCCAGTGGGACAGGGGCCGAACCCTACGAGCAGTACTTC.

This clone turned up a few times. This chain joins TRBV6-4 and TRBJ1-3; maybe TRBD1 (6 bases). Trimming shortened V by 2 bases and J by 0 bases, and 17 bases separated the two germline ends. This CDR3 region has 18 residues. Germline assignment: CDR1 MRHNA and CDR2 SNTAGT. This CDR3 is CASSDGNRDTISGNTIYF. The CDR3 DNA sequence: TGTGCCAGCAGTGACGGTAATAGGGACACGATCTCTGGAAACACCATATATTTT.